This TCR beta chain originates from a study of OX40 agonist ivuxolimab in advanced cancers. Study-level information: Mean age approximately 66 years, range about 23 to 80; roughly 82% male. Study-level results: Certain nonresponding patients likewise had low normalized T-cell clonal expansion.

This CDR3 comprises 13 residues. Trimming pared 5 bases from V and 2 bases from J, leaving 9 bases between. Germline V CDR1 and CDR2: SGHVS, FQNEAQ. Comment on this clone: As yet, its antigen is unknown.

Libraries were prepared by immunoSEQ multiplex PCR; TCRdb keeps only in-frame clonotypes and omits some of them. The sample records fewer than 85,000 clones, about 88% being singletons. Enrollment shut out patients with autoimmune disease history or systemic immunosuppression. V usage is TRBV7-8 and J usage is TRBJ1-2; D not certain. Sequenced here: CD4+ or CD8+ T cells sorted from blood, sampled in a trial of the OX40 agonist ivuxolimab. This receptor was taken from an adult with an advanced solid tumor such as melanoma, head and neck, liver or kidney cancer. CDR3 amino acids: CASSQRANYGYTF. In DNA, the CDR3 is TGTGCCAGCAGCCAGAGGGCCAACTATGGCTACACCTTC.